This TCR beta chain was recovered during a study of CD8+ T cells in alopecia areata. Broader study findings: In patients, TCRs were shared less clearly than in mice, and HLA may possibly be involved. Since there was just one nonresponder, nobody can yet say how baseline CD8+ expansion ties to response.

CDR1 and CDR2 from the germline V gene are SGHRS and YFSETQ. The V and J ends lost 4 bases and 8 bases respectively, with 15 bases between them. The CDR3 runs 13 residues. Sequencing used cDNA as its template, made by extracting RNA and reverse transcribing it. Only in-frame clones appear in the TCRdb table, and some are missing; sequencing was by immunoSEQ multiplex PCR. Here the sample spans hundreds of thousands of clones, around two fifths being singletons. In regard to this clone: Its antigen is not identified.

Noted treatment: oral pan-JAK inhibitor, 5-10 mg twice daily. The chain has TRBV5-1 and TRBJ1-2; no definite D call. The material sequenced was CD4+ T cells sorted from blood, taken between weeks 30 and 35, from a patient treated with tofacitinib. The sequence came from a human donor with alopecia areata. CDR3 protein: CASSPETLGGYTF. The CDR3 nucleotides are TGCGCCAGCAGCCCGGAGACCCTGGGGGGCTACACCTTC.